The 16 T cell receptor beta chains below all came from one sample that was sequenced in a study of blood T cell repertoires in COVID-19. Clones were read by immunoSEQ multiplex PCR, and TCRdb kept only the in-frame ones, dropping some. The repertoire holds 70,000 to 95,000 clones, with about 92% as singletons. Sample: peripheral blood. All receptors come from a woman aged 55-69 years with active COVID-19.

The V and J genes are TRBV27 and TRBJ1-5; 9 bases map to TRBD1. CDR3 size: 14 residues. Germline loops: CDR1 MNHEY, CDR2 SMNVEV (reference sequence). V shed 5 bases, J shed 7 bases, and the junction held 6 bases outside the gene matches. CDR3 sequence: CASSLGQGRQPQHF. The CDR3 DNA is TGTGCCAGCAGTCTAGGACAGGGGAGACAGCCCCAGCATTTT.

The chain carries TRBV6-1 and TRBJ1-5; TRBD1 might be the D (5 bases). The V gene lost 3 bases and the J gene lost 1 base, with 10 bases spanning the gap. The CDR3 runs to 15 residues. Germline V gene lookup returns CDR1 MNHNS and CDR2 SASEGT. CDR3 loop: CASSDNQGSNQPQHF. DNA for the CDR3: TGTGCCAGCAGTGATAACCAGGGCAGCAATCAGCCCCAGCATTTT.

The chain joins TRBV29-1 to TRBJ2-1; 10 bases align to TRBD2. V shed 7 bases and J 0 bases; nucleotides not matched to a gene: 9. This CDR3 region has 16 residues. The germline V gene has CDR1 SQVTM and CDR2 ANQGSEA. This CDR3 reads CSGVSSSGGSYNEQFF. The DNA for the CDR3 is TGCAGCGGTGTCAGCTCTAGCGGGGGCTCCTACAATGAGCAGTTCTTC.

The table lists this clone with a count of one. The chain recombines TRBV5-6 with TRBJ1-2; D is perhaps TRBD1 (5 bases). The CDR3 extends over 16 amino acids. From germline, CDR1 is SGHDT and CDR2 YYEEEE. V gave up 4 bases and J gave up 1 base, with 17 bases separating them. CDR3 protein: CASSLPPGGNNYGYTF. CDR3 DNA: TGTGCCAGCAGCCTCCCCCCGGGGGGGAATAACTATGGCTACACCTTC.

The J gene is TRBJ1-4, the V gene TRBV25-1; 7 bases match TRBD1. This CDR3 region has 16 residues. Germline V gene lookup returns CDR1 MGHDK and CDR2 SYGVNS. Losses at the gene ends were 7 bases for V and 1 base for J; bases not matched to a gene: 9. DNA of the CDR3: TGTGCCAGCACACGACAGGGCGCGGGAACTAATGAAAAACTGTTTTTT. Protein: CASTRQGAGTNEKLFF.

The J gene is TRBJ2-7, the V gene TRBV10-2; 8 bases align to TRBD1. CDR3 size: 14 residues. Losses at the gene ends were 8 bases for V and 2 bases for J; bases not matched to a gene: 8. Germline V gene sequence: CDR1 WSHSY, CDR2 SAAADI. CDR3 nucleotide sequence: TGCGCCAGCTCAGGACAGGGAGGTCCCTACGAGCAGTACTTC. This gives the protein CASSGQGGPYEQYF.

The V call is TRBV28, the J call TRBJ1-2; 7 nucleotides align to TRBD1. The CDR3 totals 15 residues. The V gene's germline CDR1 is MDHEN and CDR2 SYDVKM. V lost 6 bases and J lost 0; bases outside the gene matches: 7. The CDR3 protein is CASRTEGAANYGYTF. Written as DNA, the CDR3 is TGTGCCAGCAGGACCGAGGGGGCAGCTAACTATGGCTACACCTTC.

This clone appeared a single time. The rearrangement uses TRBV28 and TRBJ1-4; D not certain. Germline V gene lookup returns CDR1 MDHEN and CDR2 SYDVKM. V lost 2 bases, J lost 6 bases, and 10 bases lay in between. This CDR3 has 14 amino acids. CDR3 sequence reads: CASSLVGVDEKLFF. In DNA, the CDR3 is TGTGCCAGCAGTTTAGTCGGGGTTGATGAAAAACTGTTTTTT. Combining the CDR3 with reference TRBV28 and TRBJ1-4 gives the whole variable domain DVKVTQSSRYLVKRTGEKVFLECVQDMDHENMFWYRQDPGLGLRLIYFSYDVKMKEKGDIPEGYSVSREKKERFSLILESASTNQTSMYLCASSLVGVDEKLFFGSGTQLSVL.

On this clone itself: The identical CDR3 is also encoded by other nucleotide sequences in the sample. The rearrangement links TRBV6-2 or TRBV6-3 to TRBJ1-5; D gene ambiguous. The CDR3 totals 14 residues. Trimming took off 2 bases at V and 0 bases at J, with 5 bases between the two ends. CDR1 MNHEY and CDR2 SVGEGT come from the germline V gene. The CDR3 sequence: CASSYLYSNQPQHF. CDR3 bases: TGTGCCAGCAGTTACCTCTATAGCAATCAGCCCCAGCATTTT.

The V gene is TRBV6-2 or TRBV6-3, the J gene TRBJ2-4; 7 bases match TRBD2. Germline trimming cut 2 bases from V and 14 bases from J; bases unmatched to any gene: 9. There are 13 residues in the CDR3. The V gene's germline CDR1 is MNHEY and CDR2 SVGEGT. The CDR3 DNA reads as TGTGCCAGCAGTTACCAAGAAGGACTAGAGGAGTACTTC. Translation: CASSYQEGLEEYF.

The rearrangement joins TRBV6-6 to TRBJ2-1; D might be TRBD2 (6 bases). The V end was cut by 5 bases, the J end by 5 bases, with 13 bases between. The CDR3 is 14 residues long. Per germline, CDR1 MNHNY and CDR2 SVGAGI (reference sequence). Here the CDR3 reads CASSRGTSHNEQFF. The CDR3 DNA sequence: TGTGCCAGCAGTCGCGGGACTTCTCACAATGAGCAGTTCTTC.

The rearrangement links TRBV5-6 to TRBJ2-5; 12 positions match TRBD1. This CDR3 has 16 amino acids. The germline CDR1 and CDR2 sequences are SGHDT and YYEEEE. The junction had 6 bases not matched to a gene; V was cut back by 2 bases and J by 4 bases. The CDR3 sequence is CASSFGGQGALETQYF. The CDR3 coding sequence is TGTGCCAGCAGCTTTGGGGGACAGGGGGCTTTAGAGACCCAGTACTTC.

The J gene is TRBJ2-7, the V gene TRBV7-9; no clear D. CDR3 length: 14 amino acids. V was cut by 3 bases and J by 3 bases, with 12 bases left in between. Looked up from germline, CDR1 is SEHNR and CDR2 is FQNEAQ (reference sequence). The CDR3 protein is CASSFNPTSYEQYF. The CDR3 DNA reads TGTGCCAGCAGCTTTAATCCCACCAGCTACGAGCAGTACTTC.

The table lists this clone with a count of one. J is TRBJ2-5 and V is TRBV5-1; 12 bases match TRBD1. The CDR3 consists of 16 residues. V was pared by 0 bases and J by 4 bases, with 4 bases of the junction left unmatched. CDR1 is SGHRS, CDR2 YFSETQ, per germline. The CDR3 region has the DNA TGCGCCAGCAGCTTGGCCGGGACAGGGGGCCGAGAGACCCAGTACTTC. This encodes CASSLAGTGGRETQYF.

The chain uses TRBV7-9 and TRBJ1-2; 8 positions match TRBD1. Germline-derived CDR1 and CDR2 are SEHNR and FQNEAQ (reference sequence). The V and J ends lost 0 bases and 4 bases, in that order; junction bases with no gene match: 1. The CDR3 is 14 amino acids. The CDR3 region has the DNA TGTGCCAGCAGCTTAGCGCAGGGGGCCTATGGCTACACCTTC. Its translation: CASSLAQGAYGYTF.

CDR3 residues: CASSYTQTYGYTF. In DNA form, the CDR3 reads TGTGCCAGCAGTTACACACAGACCTATGGCTACACCTTC. This chain connects TRBV7-9 to TRBJ1-2, with unresolved D. The germline gives CDR1 SEHNR, CDR2 FQNEAQ (reference sequence). Trimming took off 6 bases at V and 4 bases at J, with 12 bases between the two ends. The CDR3 sequence is 13 residues long.